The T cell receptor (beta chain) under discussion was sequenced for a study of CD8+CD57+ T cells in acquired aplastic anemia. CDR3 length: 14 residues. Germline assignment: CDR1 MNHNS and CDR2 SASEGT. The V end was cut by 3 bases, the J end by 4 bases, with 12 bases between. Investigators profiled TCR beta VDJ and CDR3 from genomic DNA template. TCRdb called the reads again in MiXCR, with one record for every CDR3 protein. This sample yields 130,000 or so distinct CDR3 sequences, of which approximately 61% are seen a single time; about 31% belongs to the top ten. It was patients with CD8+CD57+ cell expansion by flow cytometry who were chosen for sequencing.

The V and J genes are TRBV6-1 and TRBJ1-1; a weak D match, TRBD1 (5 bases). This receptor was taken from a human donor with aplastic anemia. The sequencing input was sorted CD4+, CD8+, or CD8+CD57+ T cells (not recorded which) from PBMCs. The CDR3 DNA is TGTGCCAGCAGTGACAGGGTAACGGGCACTGAAGCTTTCTTT. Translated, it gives CASSDRVTGTEAFF.